The 7 T cell receptor beta chains in this list originate from one sample, sequenced in a study of lymphopenia after photon versus proton radiotherapy. Sequencing was performed with immunoSEQ multiplex PCR; in TCRdb, only in-frame clones are kept and a portion is missing. The sample records tens of thousands of clones, 80% to 90% being singletons. The sample was peripheral blood, taken from a patient treated with proton-based radiotherapy. The receptor source for this set is a man of 80 years or more with esophageal cancer.

The chain uses TRBV7-9 and TRBJ2-7; the D gene is possibly TRBD1 (5 bases). The CDR3 sequence is 16 residues long. Trimming cost V 5 bases and J 3 bases, with 20 bases left between them. Germline V gene sequence: CDR1 SEHNR, CDR2 FQNEAQ (reference sequence). The CDR3 protein is CASSPPEGAEFYEQYF. The CDR3 coding sequence is TGTGCCAGCAGCCCCCCCGAAGGGGCAGAGTTCTACGAGCAGTACTTC.

The rearrangement uses TRBV11-1 and TRBJ2-5, with D tentatively TRBD2 (5 bases). CDR3 length: 17 amino acids. The germline gives CDR1 SGHAT, CDR2 FQDESV (reference sequence). V gave up 7 bases and J gave up 0 bases, with 21 bases separating them. The CDR3 is CASTSPEAQRDQETQYF. The DNA for the CDR3 is TGTGCCAGCACTTCGCCGGAGGCCCAGAGGGACCAAGAGACCCAGTACTTC.

The chain recombines TRBV7-9 with TRBJ2-2; a weak D match, TRBD1 (5 bases). V dropped 5 bases and J dropped 2 bases, with 15 bases sitting between them. The V gene's germline CDR1 is SEHNR and CDR2 FQNEAQ (reference sequence). The CDR3 runs 16 residues. The CDR3 is CASSVTQGLNTGELFF. CDR3 DNA: TGTGCCAGCAGCGTTACCCAGGGCCTAAACACCGGGGAGCTGTTTTTT.

As to this clone: One base away lies a much larger clone, so this may be a sequencing read error. This CDR3 is also generated by other DNA sequences in the sample. The chain employs TRBV9 and TRBJ2-7; D may correspond to TRBD1 or TRBD2 (5 bases each). Germline V gives CDR1 SGDLS, CDR2 YYNGEE. CDR3 length: 14 residues. CDR3 in amino acids: CASSVGASSYEQYF. CDR3 coding DNA: TGTGCCAGTAGCGTAGGGGCCAGCTCCTACGAGCAGTACTTC.

The V call is TRBV10-3, the J call TRBJ1-6; possible D gene TRBD1, 5 bases. The CDR3 runs to 13 residues. The germline gives CDR1 ENHRY, CDR2 SYGVKD. The V end lost 6 bases, the J end lost 7 bases, and 10 bases lay between the germline ends. CDR3 coding DNA: TGTGCCATCAGAGGGGACGCAAATTCACCCCTCCACTTT. It specifies CAIRGDANSPLHF.

This chain joins TRBV30 and TRBJ2-5; TRBD2 matches 12 bases. The junction had 3 bases not matched to a gene; V was cut back by 0 bases and J by 4 bases. This CDR3 comprises 15 residues. Per the germline V gene, CDR1 is GTSNPN and CDR2 is SVGIG (reference sequence). The CDR3 loop reads CAWSVRTSGAETQYF. DNA of the CDR3: TGTGCCTGGAGTGTTCGGACTAGCGGGGCAGAGACCCAGTACTTC.

The V call is TRBV19, the J call TRBJ2-2; possibly TRBD1 for D (6 bases). Trimming took 7 bases from V and 4 from J, leaving 13 bases between them. Germline CDR1 reads LNHDA; CDR2 reads SQIVND (reference sequence). This CDR3 contains 14 residues. The chain's CDR3 is CASKLQGITGELFF. As DNA, the CDR3 is TGTGCCAGTAAATTGCAGGGGATCACCGGGGAGCTGTTTTTT.